These T cell receptor beta chains were read from a single sample in a study of blood T cell repertoires in COVID-19. The table came from immunoSEQ multiplex PCR; TCRdb's copy has only in-frame clones and leaves some out. The table records some 300,000 clones, 88% of them present only once. The sample comprised peripheral blood. Receptors were obtained from a woman aged 30 to 39 who had recovered from COVID-19. The CDR3 runs from the conserved cysteine through the conserved F or W. D genes are given only for firm matches. Size is stated for part of the rows, as once, few or many counts, or as a class when the clone is expanded.

j_call: TRBJ1-2; v_call: TRBV28; clone_size: -; d_call: TRBD1; cdr3_aa: CATLTGGGGYTF; cdr3_nt: TGTGCCACCCTGACAGGGGGCGGTGGCTACACCTTC
j_call: TRBJ2-1; v_call: TRBV7-3; clone_size: -; d_call: TRBD1; cdr3_aa: CASSLLGQGADNEQFF; cdr3_nt: TGTGCCAGCAGCTTATTGGGACAGGGGGCCGACAATGAGCAGTTCTTC
j_call: TRBJ1-6; v_call: TRBV4-2; clone_size: -; d_call: TRBD1; cdr3_aa: CASSQEDRALYNSPLHF; cdr3_nt: TGTGCCAGCAGCCAGGAGGACAGGGCCCTTTATAATTCACCCCTCCACTTT
j_call: TRBJ1-1; v_call: TRBV3-1/TRBV3-2; clone_size: -; d_call: -; cdr3_aa: CASSLSGQGGTEAFF; cdr3_nt: TGTGCCAGCAGCCTCAGCGGGCAGGGAGGCACTGAAGCTTTCTTT
j_call: TRBJ1-2; v_call: TRBV7-3; clone_size: -; d_call: TRBD1; cdr3_aa: CASSLGQDYGYTF; cdr3_nt: TGTGCCAGCAGCCTCGGACAGGACTATGGCTACACCTTC
j_call: TRBJ2-5; v_call: TRBV20-1; clone_size: -; d_call: -; cdr3_aa: CSASPNPSLAHETQYF; cdr3_nt: TGCAGTGCTAGTCCGAACCCGTCTCTAGCCCACGAGACCCAGTACTTC
j_call: TRBJ2-5; v_call: TRBV5-4; clone_size: -; d_call: -; cdr3_aa: CASSFGGQETQYF; cdr3_nt: TGTGCCAGCAGCTTCGGGGGACAAGAGACCCAGTACTTC
j_call: TRBJ2-1; v_call: TRBV10-3; clone_size: -; d_call: TRBD1; cdr3_aa: CAISEWQGASLGEQFF; cdr3_nt: TGTGCCATCAGTGAGTGGCAGGGGGCATCCTTGGGTGAGCAGTTCTTC
j_call: TRBJ2-7; v_call: TRBV2; clone_size: -; d_call: -; cdr3_aa: CASTRGADEQYF; cdr3_nt: TGTGCCAGCACCAGAGGTGCCGACGAGCAGTACTTC
j_call: TRBJ2-1; v_call: TRBV4-2; clone_size: once; d_call: TRBD1; cdr3_aa: CASSPGQEYNEQFF; cdr3_nt: TGTGCCAGCAGCCCAGGACAGGAGTACAATGAGCAGTTCTTC
j_call: TRBJ2-5; v_call: TRBV5-5; clone_size: -; d_call: TRBD2; cdr3_aa: CASSLAGLAGAGETQYF; cdr3_nt: TGTGCCAGCAGCTTGGCCGGACTAGCGGGGGCTGGGGAGACCCAGTACTTC
j_call: TRBJ1-5; v_call: TRBV7-2; clone_size: once; d_call: TRBD1; cdr3_aa: CASSLVGTGPSLPNQPQHF; cdr3_nt: TGTGCCAGCAGCTTAGTAGGGACAGGGCCATCACTACCAAATCAGCCCCAGCATTTT
j_call: TRBJ1-2; v_call: TRBV29-1; clone_size: once; d_call: -; cdr3_aa: CSVEWGSGGYTF; cdr3_nt: TGCAGCGTTGAATGGGGCAGTGGCGGCTACACCTTC
j_call: TRBJ2-1; v_call: TRBV28; clone_size: -; d_call: TRBD2; cdr3_aa: CASSSPWGSGGLYGENEQFF; cdr3_nt: TGTGCCAGCAGCTCCCCTTGGGGGAGCGGGGGGCTATATGGGGAGAATGAGCAGTTCTTC
j_call: TRBJ1-1; v_call: TRBV14; clone_size: -; d_call: TRBD1; cdr3_aa: CASSPDRGGAEAFF; cdr3_nt: TGTGCCAGCAGCCCCGACAGGGGAGGGGCTGAAGCTTTCTTT
j_call: TRBJ2-1; v_call: TRBV12-5; clone_size: -; d_call: -; cdr3_aa: CASGFGPGLPTDEQFF; cdr3_nt: TGTGCTAGTGGTTTCGGACCGGGACTCCCTACGGATGAGCAGTTCTTC
j_call: TRBJ1-5; v_call: TRBV2; clone_size: few; d_call: TRBD1; cdr3_aa: CASSGGTGRQPQHF; cdr3_nt: TGTGCCAGCAGTGGTGGGACAGGGAGGCAGCCCCAGCATTTT
j_call: TRBJ2-7; v_call: TRBV5-4; clone_size: -; d_call: TRBD1; cdr3_aa: CASSSAGQAGYEQYF; cdr3_nt: TGTGCCAGCAGCTCGGCGGGACAGGCGGGCTACGAGCAGTACTTC
j_call: TRBJ2-4; v_call: TRBV11-1; clone_size: -; d_call: -; cdr3_aa: CASSLAREGLRYF; cdr3_nt: TGTGCCAGCAGCTTAGCGCGCGAGGGTTTAAGGTACTTC
j_call: TRBJ2-5; v_call: TRBV5-6; clone_size: -; d_call: TRBD2; cdr3_aa: CASSPGLAGGRETQYF; cdr3_nt: TGTGCCAGCAGCCCGGGACTAGCGGGGGGTCGAGAGACCCAGTACTTC
j_call: TRBJ1-2; v_call: TRBV3-1/TRBV3-2; clone_size: -; d_call: -; cdr3_aa: CASSLQGFHLYGYTF; cdr3_nt: TGTGCCAGCAGCCTACAGGGATTCCATCTTTACGGCTACACCTTC
j_call: TRBJ1-4; v_call: TRBV28; clone_size: -; d_call: -; cdr3_aa: CASSLSELRNEKLFF; cdr3_nt: TGTGCCAGCAGTTTATCGGAGTTGAGGAATGAAAAACTGTTTTTT
j_call: TRBJ1-3; v_call: TRBV6-1; clone_size: -; d_call: -; cdr3_aa: CASSQGGEGAGNTIYF; cdr3_nt: TGTGCCAGCAGTCAAGGAGGGGAGGGTGCTGGAAACACCATATATTTT
j_call: TRBJ2-3; v_call: TRBV15; clone_size: -; d_call: -; cdr3_aa: CATASGLSDTQYF; cdr3_nt: TGTGCCACCGCAAGCGGATTATCAGATACGCAGTATTTT
j_call: TRBJ2-7; v_call: TRBV13; clone_size: once; d_call: -; cdr3_aa: CASSLAVYEQYF; cdr3_nt: TGTGCCAGCAGCTTAGCCGTCTACGAGCAGTACTTC
j_call: TRBJ1-1; v_call: TRBV4-3; clone_size: -; d_call: -; cdr3_aa: CASSQDGEGAFF; cdr3_nt: TGCGCCAGCAGCCAAGATGGCGAGGGAGCTTTCTTT
j_call: TRBJ2-7; v_call: TRBV7-2; clone_size: -; d_call: -; cdr3_aa: CASSSTPSYEQYF; cdr3_nt: TGTGCCAGCAGCTCGACTCCCTCCTACGAGCAGTACTTC
j_call: TRBJ1-5; v_call: TRBV28; clone_size: -; d_call: -; cdr3_aa: CASSAAPSRSGQPQHF; cdr3_nt: TGTGCCAGCAGTGCCGCACCCAGCAGGTCGGGACAGCCCCAGCATTTT
j_call: TRBJ2-7; v_call: TRBV7-6; clone_size: -; d_call: TRBD1; cdr3_aa: CASSSGDRGREQYF; cdr3_nt: TGTGCCAGCAGCTCCGGGGACAGGGGGCGAGAGCAGTACTTC
j_call: TRBJ1-2; v_call: TRBV2; clone_size: -; d_call: TRBD1; cdr3_aa: CASRILRGLDGYTF; cdr3_nt: TGTGCCAGCAGAATTCTCAGGGGGCTCGATGGCTACACCTTC
j_call: TRBJ2-7; v_call: TRBV5-1; clone_size: -; d_call: TRBD1; cdr3_aa: CASCRDRTYEQYF; cdr3_nt: TGCGCCAGCTGCCGGGACAGAACCTACGAGCAGTACTTC
j_call: TRBJ2-7; v_call: TRBV7-2; clone_size: -; d_call: TRBD1; cdr3_aa: CASSKRQGVTSEQYF; cdr3_nt: TGTGCCAGCAGCAAACGACAGGGTGTGACATCCGAGCAGTACTTC
j_call: TRBJ1-3; v_call: TRBV7-2; clone_size: -; d_call: -; cdr3_aa: CASSLVTELLSGNTIYF; cdr3_nt: TGTGCCAGCAGCTTAGTGACAGAACTTCTCTCTGGAAACACCATATATTTT
j_call: TRBJ2-7; v_call: TRBV28; clone_size: few; d_call: -; cdr3_aa: CASSLVSFEGGYEQYF; cdr3_nt: TGTGCCAGCAGTTTAGTTAGTTTTGAGGGTGGCTACGAGCAGTACTTC
j_call: TRBJ2-5; v_call: TRBV12-3/TRBV12-4; clone_size: -; d_call: -; cdr3_aa: CASTPRETQYF; cdr3_nt: TGTGCCAGCACTCCGAGAGAGACCCAGTACTTC
j_call: TRBJ1-1; v_call: TRBV4-3; clone_size: -; d_call: TRBD1; cdr3_aa: CASSQDVGQGVTFF; cdr3_nt: TGCGCCAGCAGCCAAGATGTGGGACAGGGGGTGACTTTCTTT
j_call: TRBJ2-7; v_call: TRBV10-3; clone_size: -; d_call: TRBD1; cdr3_aa: CAIGRQGNYEQYF; cdr3_nt: TGTGCCATCGGTAGACAGGGGAACTACGAGCAGTACTTC
j_call: TRBJ1-5; v_call: TRBV5-6; clone_size: -; d_call: -; cdr3_aa: CASSLARYQPQHF; cdr3_nt: TGTGCCAGCAGCTTGGCCCGTTATCAGCCCCAGCATTTT
j_call: TRBJ1-1; v_call: TRBV18; clone_size: -; d_call: -; cdr3_aa: CASSTQGMNTEAFF; cdr3_nt: TGTGCCAGCTCGACGCAGGGGATGAACACTGAAGCTTTCTTT
j_call: TRBJ2-5; v_call: TRBV11-3; clone_size: -; d_call: -; cdr3_aa: CASSGSRAQETQYF; cdr3_nt: TGTGCCAGCAGCGGGTCGCGGGCCCAAGAGACCCAGTACTTC
j_call: TRBJ1-1; v_call: TRBV28; clone_size: -; d_call: -; cdr3_aa: CASSPVWGGGTEAFF; cdr3_nt: TGTGCCAGCAGTCCGGTCTGGGGTGGGGGGACTGAAGCTTTCTTT
j_call: TRBJ2-7; v_call: TRBV28; clone_size: -; d_call: -; cdr3_aa: CASSLGQYEQYF; cdr3_nt: TGTGCCAGCAGTTTGGGGCAATACGAGCAGTACTTC
j_call: TRBJ1-4; v_call: TRBV3-1/TRBV3-2; clone_size: -; d_call: -; cdr3_aa: CASSQAYRIEKLFF; cdr3_nt: TGTGCCAGCAGCCAAGCGTACAGGATTGAAAAACTGTTTTTT
j_call: TRBJ2-2; v_call: TRBV28; clone_size: -; d_call: -; cdr3_aa: CASSLGPNTGELFF; cdr3_nt: TGTGCCAGCAGTTTAGGCCCCAACACCGGGGAGCTGTTTTTT
j_call: TRBJ1-2; v_call: TRBV19; clone_size: -; d_call: -; cdr3_aa: CASSISGNYGYTF; cdr3_nt: TGTGCCAGTAGTATATCAGGGAACTATGGCTACACCTTC
j_call: TRBJ1-3; v_call: TRBV4-1; clone_size: -; d_call: TRBD1; cdr3_aa: CASSQAPYVTGGNAIYF; cdr3_nt: TGCGCCAGCAGCCAAGCGCCTTACGTTACAGGGGGAAACGCCATATATTTT
j_call: TRBJ2-2; v_call: TRBV19; clone_size: once; d_call: -; cdr3_aa: CASLEQNTGELFF; cdr3_nt: TGTGCCAGTCTTGAGCAAAACACCGGGGAGCTGTTTTTT
j_call: TRBJ2-1; v_call: TRBV12-3/TRBV12-4; clone_size: -; d_call: -; cdr3_aa: CASSWQGGEQFF; cdr3_nt: TGTGCCAGCAGTTGGCAGGGTGGTGAGCAGTTCTTC
j_call: TRBJ1-6; v_call: TRBV5-1; clone_size: once; d_call: TRBD1; cdr3_aa: CASSSGTGNLHLHF; cdr3_nt: TGCGCCAGCAGCTCCGGGACAGGGAACCTTCACCTCCACTTT
j_call: TRBJ1-3; v_call: TRBV18; clone_size: once; d_call: -; cdr3_aa: CASSSSIQGASGNTIYF; cdr3_nt: TGTGCCAGCTCATCGTCTATACAGGGCGCCTCTGGAAACACCATATATTTT
j_call: TRBJ1-2; v_call: TRBV28; clone_size: -; d_call: -; cdr3_aa: CASTSRDNYGYTF; cdr3_nt: TGTGCCAGCACTTCCCGGGACAACTATGGTTACACCTTC
j_call: TRBJ1-3; v_call: TRBV11-3; clone_size: -; d_call: -; cdr3_aa: CASSSMDSLMSLGNTIYF; cdr3_nt: TGTGCCAGCAGCTCGATGGACAGCTTAATGAGCCTGGGAAACACCATATATTTT
j_call: TRBJ1-2; v_call: TRBV27; clone_size: -; d_call: -; cdr3_aa: CASSSPGEYGYTF; cdr3_nt: TGTGCCAGCAGTTCTCCAGGGGAGTATGGCTACACCTTC